Shown below are 7 T cell receptor beta chains from a single sample sequenced in a study of blood T cell repertoires in COVID-19 (dated by TCRdb to about 2020). Receptor libraries were prepared by the immunoSEQ multiplex PCR assay. The table was pulled from immuneACCESS by TCRdb, which kept in-frame rearrangements only. Such tables lose some clones; where checked, under half of the loss comes from unresolved V genes, and the rest has no known cause. This sample holds 150,000 to 200,000 clones; about 85% were observed only once. The leading ten clones occupy around 5.4% of the sample. Sequencing used peripheral blood. The receptors here all came from a woman between 35 and 50 years old with COVID-19, enrolled during active disease.

The chain joins TRBV19 to TRBJ2-1, with D uncertain. With 2 bases removed from V and 3 bases from J, the gap between germline ends came to 11 bases. The CDR3 covers 15 residues. The V gene's germline CDR1 is LNHDA and CDR2 SQIVND (reference sequence). The CDR3 sequence is CASSIQATIYNEQFF. CDR3 in DNA: TGTGCCAGTAGTATACAGGCCACCATCTACAATGAGCAGTTCTTC.

The chain joins TRBV28 to TRBJ1-1; TRBD1 matches 7 bases. Trimming at V came to 5 bases and at J to 0 bases, leaving 3 bases not matched to a gene. The CDR3 is 14 residues long. CDR1 and CDR2 from the germline V gene are MDHEN and SYDVKM. Written as DNA, the CDR3 is TGTGCCAGCAGTCCAGGGGGTATGAACACTGAAGCTTTCTTT. Its protein product is CASSPGGMNTEAFF.

The V gene is TRBV27, the J gene TRBJ1-6, with D possibly TRBD1 on 5 matching bases. V dropped 6 bases and J dropped 7 bases, with 13 bases sitting between them. CDR1 and CDR2 from the germline V gene are MNHEY and SMNVEV (reference sequence). This CDR3 has 14 amino acids. The CDR3 protein is CASSPTGSNSPLHF. CDR3 sequence (DNA): TGTGCCAGCAGCCCCACAGGCAGCAATTCACCCCTCCACTTT.

V gene TRBV18 combines with J gene TRBJ2-2; no reliable D call. This CDR3 region has 13 residues. V gave up 11 bases and J gave up 4 bases, with 14 bases separating them. Germline assignment: CDR1 KGHSH and CDR2 LQKENI. The CDR3 sequence: CAAGPRGTGELFF. The CDR3 nucleotides read TGTGCCGCTGGCCCACGAGGCACCGGGGAGCTGTTTTTT.

This sequence joins TRBV5-1 and TRBJ2-7; TRBD2 agrees at 7 bases. V gave up 5 bases and J gave up 1 base; unmatched junction bases: 18. Germline V gives CDR1 SGHRS, CDR2 YFSETQ. There are 18 residues in the CDR3. The CDR3 DNA is TGCGCCAGCAGGTATAGGACTAGTAATTCTCCCCCTTCCTACGAGCAGTACTTC. Its protein product is CASRYRTSNSPPSYEQYF.

This chain joins TRBV11-2 and TRBJ2-1; a weak D match, TRBD2 (6 bases). The length of the CDR3 is 12 residues. Trimming pared 6 bases from V and 10 bases from J, leaving 13 bases between. Germline CDR1 is SGHAT and CDR2 is FQNNGV. CDR3 sequence reads: CASRWTGGEQFF. The CDR3, as DNA: TGTGCCAGCAGATGGACCGGAGGGGAGCAGTTCTTC.

CDR3 in DNA: TGTGCCAGCAGTGAGTCCCCCAGTGAGCAGTTCTTC. This gives the protein CASSESPSEQFF. V and J are TRBV2 and TRBJ2-1; no firm D call. The V gene lost 3 bases and the J gene lost 9 bases, with 9 bases spanning the gap. The CDR3 totals 12 residues. CDR1 SNHLY and CDR2 FYNNEI come from the germline V gene. The whole variable domain, remainder taken from reference TRBV2 and TRBJ2-1, is EPEVTQTPSHQVTQMGQEVILRCVPISNHLYFYWYRQILGQKVEFLVSFYNNEISEKSEIFDDQFSVERPDGSNFTLKIRSTKLEDSAMYFCASSESPSEQFFGPGTRLTVL.